Sequencing of this TCR beta chain was carried out in a study of identical twins. Findings and caveats of the study: Models, which agreed with sharing between unrelated individuals, nonetheless underestimated the out-of-frame TCR alpha sharing seen in monozygotic twins.

A universal primer binding site was introduced by template switching. The final cDNA contained unique molecular identifiers. TCRdb recomputed calls from the 5' RACE reads with MiXCR, one row per CDR3 protein. The data contain some 1,600,000 distinct CDR3 sequences, about 32% of them singletons. V shed 3 bases and J shed 4 bases, with 9 bases lying between them. This CDR3 is 13 amino acids long. From germline, CDR1 is DFQATT and CDR2 SNEGSKA (reference sequence). This clonotype is a singleton in its sample. Its antigen is undetermined. The chain couples TRBV20-1 to TRBJ2-2; D unresolved. Sequences were obtained from cord blood. The sequence came from a newborn girl in good health. The CDR3 loop reads CSASSTPTGELFF. DNA of the CDR3: TGCAGTGCTAGTAGTACCCCCACCGGGGAGCTGTTTTTT.